These T cell receptor beta chains were read from a single sample in a study of chemoradiotherapy in HPV16-positive cancers. Sequenced by immunoSEQ multiplex PCR; TCRdb stores in-frame clones only, minus some. The sample holds some 31,000 clones, around 93% seen once. Specimen: blood, collected from a patient who underwent chemoradiotherapy. These TCRs come from a human donor with HPV-associated anogenital cancer. Both conserved end residues are part of each CDR3. A D gene is named only where the DNA matches it firmly.

>TRBJ2-5|NA|TRBV7-2
CASSLYQETQYF
>TRBJ2-1|TRBD2|TRBV29-1
CSVDRTSGGNEQFF
>TRBJ1-2|NA|TRBV4-2
CASSQNRAGYTF
>TRBJ2-6|NA|TRBV11-3
CASSGDRQSRANVLTF
>TRBJ1-2|NA|TRBV5-1
CASSLGASPNYGYTF
>TRBJ1-5|NA|TRBV4-1
CASSRTVGYQPQHF
>TRBJ1-4|NA|TRBV6-1
CASSEKINGEKLFF
>TRBJ1-2|NA|TRBV7-9
CASTSAGKNYGYTF
>TRBJ2-3|NA|TRBV7-2
CASSFSFQTAGTDTQYF
>TRBJ2-7|NA|TRBV27
CASSFAGKLEQYF
>TRBJ2-3|TRBD2|TRBV11-3
CASSLASGYTQYF
>TRBJ2-7|NA|TRBV27
CASSLNGGAEQYF
>TRBJ2-5|NA|TRBV25-1
CASSLKETQYF
>TRBJ2-2|TRBD1|TRBV5-5
CASSLWTGRTGELFF
>TRBJ2-1|NA|TRBV10-1
CASSDLGSGYNEQFF
>TRBJ2-2|TRBD2|TRBV4-3
CASSQGRGGNTGELFF
>TRBJ1-5|NA|TRBV30
CAWSHGGNQPQHF
>TRBJ1-5|NA|TRBV7-2
CASSLVAGPNQPQHF
>TRBJ1-2|TRBD1|TRBV29-1
CSGQLGQGNYGYTF
>TRBJ1-1|NA|TRBV27
CASSPRLNTEAFF
>TRBJ1-2|TRBD1|TRBV5-1
CASSLGQGSYGYTF
>TRBJ2-1|NA|TRBV28
CASQDSEIYNEQFF
>TRBJ2-2|TRBD1|TRBV6-5
CASSYSTGGGELFF
>TRBJ2-3|NA|TRBV10-2
CASSGGAFTDTQYF
>TRBJ2-7|TRBD2|TRBV28
CASRTSGGDWEQYF
>TRBJ2-3|NA|TRBV5-6
CASSSADPHDEFPQYF
>TRBJ2-7|NA|TRBV2
CASSEDRTGVTYEQYF
>TRBJ1-5|TRBD1|TRBV5-1
CASSPGGQGYQPQHF
>TRBJ2-7|NA|TRBV28
CASSSASGTAPYEQYF
>TRBJ1-6|NA|TRBV7-6
CASSPRSVAGSSPLHF
>TRBJ1-2|NA|TRBV20-1
CSARDLEGYTF
>TRBJ2-1|TRBD2|TRBV5-4
CASSFVAGDNNEQFF
>TRBJ1-3|NA|TRBV5-4
CASSLGVGNTIYF